This entry lists 2 T cell receptor beta chains sequenced from one sample in a study of T cells expressing NK-cell markers. TCRdb derives one entry per CDR3 protein from the 5' RACE reads, leaving out DNA. The listing contains about 460,000 distinct CDR3 sequences. The sample comprised blood T cells: a sorted CD56 or NKG2C T cell subset, CD4+ or CD8+ T cells, or bulk PBMC T cells (not recorded which). The receptors derive from a woman aged 50 to 65 in good health.

This rearrangement joins TRBV24-1 to TRBJ2-5; TCRdb reports TRBD1, a call that lacks DNA to check it against. The CDR3 is 13 amino acids. Germline CDR1 reads KGHDR; CDR2 reads SFDVKD. CDR3 sequence: CATSDPGPETQYF.

This rearrangement joins TRBV5-1 to TRBJ2-1; the TRBD2 assignment by TCRdb is unverifiable without DNA. Per germline, CDR1 SGHRS and CDR2 YFSETQ. The CDR3 has 17 residues. CDR3 sequence reads: CASSFGLAGAYGNEQFF.